This note documents a single T cell receptor (beta chain) sequence. This sample stems from a study of regulatory T cells in long-lasting Graves disease. Time point here: newly diagnosed GD, antithyroid drugs for less than 3 months. Researchers made the TCR library from RNA that was extracted from PBMCs. The germline gives CDR1 MNHEY, CDR2 SVGEGT. V shed 4 bases and J shed 0 bases, with 19 bases lying between them. The CDR3 extends over 19 amino acids. Libraries of TCR beta came from iRepertoire HTBI primers plus Arm-PCR of CDR3 regions. TCRdb re-derived calls from the multiplex PCR reads in MiXCR, one entry per CDR3 protein. The sample includes fewer than 450,000 distinct CDR3 sequences, over 12% seen only once; the top ten take about 7.6%. The same data also went into a second study, on T cells in Graves' hyperthyroidism and ophthalmopathy. Turning to that study: Initially, a first-round RT-PCR of the TCR CDR3 employed the HTBI primer set. Onset of ophthalmopathy came a median roughly 6.9 months after the model predicted it.

The source is a woman in her thirties or forties with Graves disease. This specimen consisted of peripheral blood mononuclear cells (PBMCs), obtained at new diagnosis, from a patient treated with antithyroid drugs. The chain has TRBV6-2 or TRBV6-3 and TRBJ2-6; unclear D gene. CDR3 in DNA: TGTGCCAGCAGTTGCGTAGGTTGGATCGTCGCCTCTGGGGCCAACGTCCTGACTTTC. Translation: CASSCVGWIVASGANVLTF.